Listed below are T cell receptor beta chains from one sample, sequenced in a study of cytomegalovirus exposure and HLA in healthy donors. Generated by immunoSEQ multiplex PCR, the TCRdb table keeps only in-frame clones and is missing some. The sample carries roughly 140,000 clones, approximately 80% recorded once. The sample comprised PBMCs. Every receptor here comes from a middle-aged woman in good health and CMV-seropositive. Each CDR3 is given with its conserved first and last residue. A D gene is named only where the DNA matches it firmly.

j_gene	d_gene	v_gene	CDR3aa
TRBJ2-1	TRBD1	TRBV7-9	CASLGQGYGNEQFF
TRBJ1-5	NA	TRBV10-1	CASSAGNNQPQHF
TRBJ2-7	NA	TRBV30	CAWSVLGSGTYEQYF
TRBJ2-7	NA	TRBV6-5	CASSPRGISYEQYF
TRBJ2-7	TRBD1	TRBV28	CASSRILLSGTGKGYEQYF
TRBJ1-2	NA	TRBV5-1	CASSLEGRDYGYTF
TRBJ1-5	NA	TRBV18	CASADGGNQPQHF
TRBJ1-1	NA	TRBV2	CASIGGGTEAFF
TRBJ2-2	TRBD2	TRBV19	CASSATSGSRGGELFF
TRBJ2-7	TRBD2	TRBV5-1	CASSPSVPGLAESSYEQYF
TRBJ1-1	NA	TRBV5-1	CASSLAPWDSVGDTEAFF
TRBJ2-7	TRBD1	TRBV29-1	CSVGTGSYEQYF
TRBJ1-5	NA	TRBV9	CASSPHSNQPQHF